The clone carrying this TCR beta chain was seen many times. The CDR3 covers 13 residues. V was cut by 2 bases and J by 2 bases, with 9 bases left in between. Germline V gene data show CDR1 as SQVTM and CDR2 as ANQGSEA. Unique molecular identifiers were built into the TCRbeta library. Using its own MiXCR run on the PCR reads, TCRdb lists one record per CDR3 protein. The sample lists roughly 420,000 distinct CDR3 sequences, 15% to 20% occurring once. The sample is drawn from a study of T-cell reconstitution after alpha-beta-depleted transplantation in children. This material consisted of PBMCs, mostly from graft donor cells, taken 360 days after TCRalphabeta/CD19-depleted stem cell transplant. The origin of this receptor is a boy under two years old who had a stem cell transplant for Wiskott-Aldrich syndrome, so the T cells may come from the graft donor. This chain uses TRBV29-1 with TRBJ2-5; the D gene is possibly TRBD1 (5 bases). CDR3 bases: TGCAGCGTTGAACCACAGGTGCAAGAGACCCAGTACTTC. It specifies CSVEPQVQETQYF.